The rows below give T cell receptor beta chains drawn from one sample of a study of shared clonotypes between healthy human individuals. Clones were sequenced by immunoSEQ multiplex PCR, and TCRdb holds only the in-frame ones, with some missing. The profile shows roughly 2,300,000 clones, 85% to 95% of them singletons. The sequencing sample was made of naive CD4+ T cells from PBMCs. Source of these receptors: a man between 18 and 29 years old in good health. Some clones in this sample may be carry-over from other donors' samples. The CDR3 runs from the conserved cysteine through the conserved F or W. D genes are given only for firm matches. Expanded clones get a size class; other rows say once, few or many, or leave the size out.

-	-	TRBJ2-2	15	TRBV4-3	CASSQGSGGTGELFF	TGCGCCAGCAGCCAAGGTAGCGGCGGTACCGGGGAGCTGTTTTTT
-	-	TRBJ1-1	12	TRBV19	CAMPGGSTEAFF	TGTGCCATGCCGGGGGGAAGTACTGAAGCTTTCTTT
-	-	TRBJ1-6	16	TRBV7-9	CASSLGLSSYNSPLHF	TGTGCCAGCAGCTTAGGTCTAAGCTCCTATAATTCACCCCTCCACTTT
-	-	TRBJ2-3	15	TRBV18	CASSYSGLNTDTQYF	TGTGCCAGCTCCTACAGCGGACTCAACACAGATACGCAGTATTTT
-	TRBD1	TRBJ1-1	15	TRBV5-1	CASSLARGPGTEAFF	TGCGCCAGCAGCTTGGCCAGGGGGCCCGGCACTGAAGCTTTCTTT
-	TRBD2	TRBJ2-2	17	TRBV5-1	CASTSLAGRGVTGELFF	TGCGCCAGCACCTCCCTAGCGGGAAGGGGTGTCACCGGGGAGCTGTTTTTT
once	-	TRBJ2-2	15	TRBV1	CTSSLRQHITGELFF	TGCACCAGCAGCCTCCGTCAGCATATAACCGGGGAGCTGTTTTTT
-	TRBD1	TRBJ2-7	14	TRBV30	CAWSRGTGLYEQYF	TGTGCCTGGAGTCGGGGGACAGGGCTATACGAGCAGTACTTC
-	-	TRBJ1-4	15	TRBV28	CASSPLGGAMEKLFF	TGTGCCAGCAGCCCTTTGGGGGGGGCGATGGAAAAACTGTTTTTT
-	-	TRBJ2-7	14	TRBV6-5	CASSYTQPSYEQYF	TGTGCCAGCAGTTATACACAGCCCTCCTACGAGCAGTACTTC
-	-	TRBJ1-5	13	TRBV18	CASSADLNQPQHF	TGTGCCAGCTCAGCGGACCTTAATCAGCCCCAGCATTTT
-	TRBD1	TRBJ2-7	14	TRBV29-1	CSVGFGTGEPEQYF	TGCAGCGTTGGCTTTGGGACAGGGGAACCCGAGCAGTACTTC
-	-	TRBJ2-1	16	TRBV25-1	CASSNSAAKNYNEQFF	TGTGCCAGCAGTAATTCGGCGGCCAAGAACTACAATGAGCAGTTCTTC
once	-	TRBJ2-1	13	TRBV5-6	CASSLNRIHEQFF	TGTGCCAGCAGCTTGAATAGGATCCATGAGCAGTTCTTC
-	-	TRBJ2-2	17	TRBV5-8	CASSRLVPGGYTGELFF	TGTGCCAGCAGCCGCTTGGTCCCCGGGGGATACACCGGGGAGCTGTTTTTT
-	TRBD2	TRBJ2-3	16	TRBV28	CASPPFSSGSTDTQYF	TGTGCCAGCCCCCCCTTTTCTAGCGGTAGCACAGATACGCAGTATTTT
-	-	TRBJ2-7	14	TRBV6-5	CASSPRRGTYEQYF	TGTGCCAGCAGCCCCCGCAGGGGAACCTACGAGCAGTACTTC
-	TRBD2	TRBJ2-1	17	TRBV27	CASSLWSSLAGGNEQFF	TGTGCCAGCAGTTTATGGAGTTCGCTAGCGGGGGGCAATGAGCAGTTCTTC
-	-	TRBJ2-2	17	TRBV4-1	CASSLPEAGSNTGELFF	TGCGCCAGCAGCCTCCCCGAGGCAGGGTCGAACACCGGGGAGCTGTTTTTT
-	-	TRBJ2-4	15	TRBV28	CASRTPGLAKNIQYF	TGTGCCAGCAGAACCCCCGGACTAGCCAAAAACATTCAGTACTTC
-	TRBD1	TRBJ2-7	16	TRBV7-3	CASSSHRDSSLNEQYF	TGTGCCAGCAGCTCCCACCGGGACAGCTCACTAAACGAGCAGTACTTC
-	TRBD2	TRBJ2-3	15	TRBV6-4	CASRGLAGDADTQYF	TGTGCCAGCAGAGGACTAGCGGGAGATGCAGATACGCAGTATTTT
-	-	TRBJ1-2	11	TRBV6-5	CASSYGYGYTF	TGTGCCAGCAGTTATGGCTATGGCTACACCTTC
-	TRBD2	TRBJ2-1	15	TRBV6-5	CASRTAGLTYNEQFF	TGTGCCAGCAGAACAGCGGGGCTAACCTACAATGAGCAGTTCTTC
-	TRBD1	TRBJ2-5	16	TRBV5-1	CASSLEFRDRGETQYF	TGCGCCAGCAGCTTGGAATTTAGGGACAGGGGAGAGACCCAGTACTTC
-	-	TRBJ2-3	17	TRBV7-2	CASSARDYGGATDTQYF	TGTGCCAGCAGCGCCCGGGACTATGGGGGGGCCACAGATACGCAGTATTTT
-	TRBD1	TRBJ2-7	16	TRBV6-5	CASSYLGQGGTYEQYF	TGTGCCAGCAGTTACCTCGGACAGGGGGGTACCTACGAGCAGTACTTC
-	TRBD2	TRBJ2-5	18	TRBV6-1	CASSEARLAGGPGETQYF	TGTGCCAGCAGTGAAGCTAGACTAGCGGGAGGGCCTGGGGAGACCCAGTACTTC
-	-	TRBJ2-7	14	TRBV10-3	CAISESTPKDEQYF	TGTGCCATCAGTGAGTCGACCCCGAAAGACGAGCAGTACTTC
-	-	TRBJ2-1	13	TRBV5-6	CASRQQGSDEQFF	TGTGCCAGCAGGCAACAGGGAAGCGATGAGCAGTTCTTC
-	-	TRBJ1-2	14	TRBV4-2	CASSQERRVWGYTF	TGTGCCAGCAGCCAAGAGCGCAGGGTGTGGGGCTACACCTTC
-	-	TRBJ1-5	14	TRBV6-5	CASSPVSSNQPQHF	TGTGCCAGCAGCCCAGTTTCTAGCAATCAGCCCCAGCATTTT
-	-	TRBJ2-7	15	TRBV6-5	CASSLARGSPYEQYF	TGTGCCAGCAGTTTAGCGCGCGGCTCTCCCTACGAGCAGTACTTC
-	TRBD2	TRBJ2-5	18	TRBV28	CASSLPTSGRARRMAQYF	TGTGCCAGCAGTTTACCGACTAGCGGGAGGGCCCGCCGGATGGCCCAGTACTTC
-	-	TRBJ1-1	13	TRBV27	CASSLTQGTEAFF	TGTGCCAGCAGTTTAACCCAGGGCACTGAAGCTTTCTTT
-	-	TRBJ2-2	14	TRBV5-1	CASSSYSGTGELFF	TGCGCCAGCAGCTCTTACTCCGGGACCGGGGAGCTGTTTTTT
-	TRBD1	TRBJ1-4	15	TRBV18	CASSEKGDRNEKLFF	TGTGCCAGCTCAGAGAAAGGGGACAGGAATGAAAAACTGTTTTTT
-	TRBD2	TRBJ2-1	17	TRBV5-1	CASTNQLAGSSYNEQFF	TGCGCCAGCACCAACCAACTAGCGGGGTCCTCCTACAATGAGCAGTTCTTC
few	-	TRBJ1-3	12	TRBV7-2	CASSLAGNTIYF	TGTGCCAGCAGCTTAGCGGGAAACACCATATATTTT
-	TRBD2	TRBJ2-1	18	TRBV4-1	CASHTGTSILGSYNEQFF	TGCGCCTCACATACCGGGACTAGCATTTTAGGCTCCTACAATGAGCAGTTCTTC
few	-	TRBJ2-2	13	TRBV29-1	CSVEEGNTGELFF	TGCAGCGTTGAAGAGGGGAACACCGGGGAGCTGTTTTTT
-	TRBD1	TRBJ2-1	16	TRBV30	CAWSSLDRGSYNEQFF	TGTGCCTGGAGTTCTCTCGACAGGGGTTCTTACAATGAGCAGTTCTTC
once	TRBD2	TRBJ2-2	18	TRBV5-1	CASSKTSGRASNTGELFF	TGCGCCAGCAGCAAGACTAGCGGGAGGGCCTCGAACACCGGGGAGCTGTTTTTT
once	-	TRBJ1-5	13	TRBV28	CASSPSPTQPQHF	TGTGCCAGCAGCCCTTCACCCACACAGCCCCAGCATTTT
-	TRBD2	TRBJ2-1	20	TRBV4-1	CASSSRPQGLLAGEDNEQFF	TGCGCCAGCAGCTCCCGGCCGCAGGGGTTATTAGCGGGAGAAGACAATGAGCAGTTCTTC
-	-	TRBJ1-3	18	TRBV4-3	CASSPLRGGRWSGNTIYF	TGCGCCAGCAGCCCGCTTAGGGGGGGGCGATGGTCTGGAAACACCATATATTTT
-	-	TRBJ1-1	13	TRBV7-2	CASSLRQGTEAFF	TGTGCCAGCAGCTTACGGCAGGGGACTGAAGCTTTCTTT
-	-	TRBJ1-3	16	TRBV19	CASSSAGTVTGNTIYF	TGTGCCAGTAGTTCGGCGGGGACTGTAACTGGAAACACCATATATTTT
-	-	TRBJ2-7	15	TRBV27	CASSPRQESSYEQYF	TGTGCCAGCAGTCCCCGACAGGAGAGCTCCTACGAGCAGTACTTC
-	-	TRBJ2-5	13	TRBV7-9	CASSPDSQETQYF	TGTGCCAGCAGCCCGGACTCCCAAGAGACCCAGTACTTC
-	-	TRBJ2-7	15	TRBV18	CASSPFWGAVDEQYF	TGTGCCAGCTCACCATTTTGGGGAGCGGTCGACGAGCAGTACTTC
-	-	TRBJ1-2	13	TRBV7-3	CASSQDGIYGYTF	TGTGCCAGCAGCCAAGACGGAATCTATGGCTACACCTTC
-	TRBD1	TRBJ2-7	14	TRBV19	CASSVSGTGHEQYF	TGTGCCAGTAGTGTAAGCGGGACAGGGCACGAGCAGTACTTC
-	TRBD1	TRBJ2-2	16	TRBV9	CASSPRTGLVAGELFF	TGTGCCAGCAGCCCTCGGACAGGGCTGGTAGCCGGGGAGCTGTTTTTT
-	-	TRBJ2-3	14	TRBV27	CASSLLVSTDTQYF	TGTGCCAGCAGTTTACTAGTAAGCACAGATACGCAGTATTTT